Listed below are T cell receptor beta chains from one sample, sequenced in a study of OX40 agonist ivuxolimab in advanced cancers. Assay used: immunoSEQ multiplex PCR; TCRdb lists only in-frame clones, some missing. The sample gives approximately 70,000 clones, about 82% of which show up once; around 7% is in the top ten. The sample was CD4+ or CD8+ T cells sorted from blood, taken in a trial of the OX40 agonist ivuxolimab. These receptors all come from an adult with an advanced solid tumor such as melanoma, head and neck, liver or kidney cancer. Both conserved end residues are part of each CDR3.

>TRBJ1-4|TRBV18
CASSQGAVTTNEKLFF
>TRBJ1-1|TRBV7-9
CASSLAQGAEAFF
>TRBJ1-5|TRBV27
CASSLVGSGNQPQHF
>TRBJ1-2|TRBV6-6
CASSYSYRGYYGYTF
>NA|TRBV19
CASSERGRTEQYF
>TRBJ1-1|TRBV7-8
CASSLGQGAEAFF
>TRBJ2-7|TRBV7-2
CASSLTRDDEQYF
>TRBJ2-5|TRBV7-8
CASSSQGVEEYF
>TRBJ1-1|TRBV5-1
CASSFKDPNTEAFF
>TRBJ1-1|TRBV9
CASSPTGNTEAFF
>TRBJ2-1|TRBV4-1
CASSQEGVAGLNEQFF
>TRBJ2-1|TRBV18
CASSRPGLAAYNEQFF
>TRBJ1-2|TRBV30
CAWTPTGNGYTF
>TRBJ2-6|TRBV11-2
CASSFGSGANVLTF
>TRBJ2-2|TRBV30
CAWAEVSGELFF
>TRBJ2-1|TRBV18
CASSPQTGVNEQFF
>TRBJ1-6|TRBV6-5
CASSYGAYNSPLHF
>TRBJ2-4|TRBV30
CAWTRRGQGAKNIQYF
>TRBJ1-5|TRBV5-6
CASSLFGTETYSNQPQHF
>TRBJ1-2|TRBV30
CASITRQGMGYGYTF
>TRBJ1-1|TRBV18
CASSPRGANGKTEAFF
>TRBJ2-1|TRBV20-1
CSAMRRDEQFF
>TRBJ1-2|TRBV5-1
CASSLYTDHGYTF